What follows are 25 T cell receptor beta chains derived from one specimen sequenced in a study of T cells after posttransplantation cyclophosphamide. The table came from immunoSEQ multiplex PCR; TCRdb's copy has only in-frame clones and leaves some out. The repertoire holds approximately 19,000 clones, with 87% as singletons. Cyclophosphamide on days +3 and +4 followed busulfan-fludarabine conditioning and a marrow graft. Specimen: PBMCs, collected after allogeneic stem cell transplant with posttransplant cyclophosphamide. The origin of the receptors is a female patient aged 40-49 years who received an allogeneic stem cell transplant from a related donor, was CMV-positive, and had no GVHD. Some T cells may trace back to the graft donor.

The CDR3 DNA reads as TGTGCCAGCAGCCCCCGGACAGGGAACACTGAAGCTTTCTTT. Its protein is CASSPRTGNTEAFF. This chain links TRBV7-3 with TRBJ1-1, with TRBD1 matching 7 bases. Germline V lookup: CDR1 SGHTA, CDR2 FQGTGA. This CDR3 contains 14 residues. The J segment lost 1 base and the V segment lost 5 bases, leaving 4 bases of the junction unmatched.

In its sample, this clone was seen a few times. V usage is TRBV28 and J usage is TRBJ2-5; TRBD2 might be the D (5 bases). The J call may be faulty, since TRBJ2-7 better matches the DNA end. The germline gives CDR1 MDHEN, CDR2 SYDVKM. CDR3 length: 14 amino acids. Here the CDR3 DNA reads TGTGCCAGCAGAGAAGCGGTTAGCTCCTACGAGCAGTACTTC. Protein: CASREAVSSYEQYF.

The chain combines TRBV19 with TRBJ2-5, with TRBD2 matching 14 bases. The DNA end favors TRBJ2-7, so the J call may be wrong. Germline V CDR1 and CDR2: LNHDA, SQIVND (reference sequence). There are 15 residues in the CDR3. The CDR3 DNA reads TGTGCCAGATTGCAGGGACTAGCGGGAGAGGTCGAGCAGTACTTC. It is translated as CARLQGLAGEVEQYF.

The chain is built from TRBV19 and TRBJ1-6; no reliable D call. CDR3 length equals 16 residues. Germline V gene lookup returns CDR1 LNHDA and CDR2 SQIVND (reference sequence). V was clipped by 7 bases and J by 3 bases, with 16 bases between them. The CDR3 coding sequence is TGTGCCAGTACCCGAGGTAACCTCAACTATAATTCACCCCTCCACTTT. Its translation: CASTRGNLNYNSPLHF.

This rearrangement joins TRBV7-9 to TRBJ1-1, with D maybe TRBD1 (5 bases). V lost 0 bases and J 7 bases, leaving 12 bases between the germline ends. CDR3 length: 14 residues. The germline V gene encodes CDR1 SEHNR and CDR2 FQNEAQ (reference sequence). DNA for the CDR3: TGTGCCAGCAGCTTAGCGCAGGGTTGGGGTGAAGCTTTCTTT. This codes for CASSLAQGWGEAFF.

The chain is built from TRBV7-2 and TRBJ2-3, with 12 positions matching TRBD2. V trimming: 5 bases; J trimming: 4 bases; junction bases outside the gene matches: 7. Germline assignment: CDR1 SGHTA and CDR2 FQGNSA. The CDR3 runs to 16 residues. CDR3 nucleotide sequence: TGTGCCAGCAGCCCCGGACTAGCGGGAAGGGCAGATACGCAGTATTTT. Translating gives CASSPGLAGRADTQYF.

CDR3 in amino acids: CASSVEPGAYEQYF. The CDR3 bases are TGTGCCAGCAGCGTAGAGCCAGGGGCCTACGAGCAGTACTTC. This sequence joins TRBV9 and TRBJ2-7, with D possibly TRBD1 on 6 matching bases. The CDR3 is 14 residues long. V lost 0 bases, J lost 2 bases, and 9 bases lay in between. Germline lookup yields CDR1 SGDLS and CDR2 YYNGEE.

This chain connects TRBV29-1 to TRBJ1-2; D perhaps matches TRBD1 (6 bases). There are 11 residues in the CDR3. V was cut by 7 bases and J by 3 bases, with 9 bases left in between. Germline V CDR1 and CDR2: SQVTM, ANQGSEA. This chain's CDR3 is CSARTDYGYTF. The CDR3 DNA reads TGCAGCGCCAGGACAGACTATGGCTACACCTTC.

V gene TRBV7-9 combines with J gene TRBJ1-1; 9 nucleotides match TRBD1. The CDR3 extends over 18 amino acids. CDR1 and CDR2 from the germline V gene are SEHNR and FQNEAQ (reference sequence). V lost 2 bases and J lost 0; bases outside the gene matches: 10. This CDR3 is CASSLRQGGIGMNTEAFF. For the CDR3, the DNA is TGTGCCAGCAGCTTAAGACAGGGGGGGATCGGAATGAACACTGAAGCTTTCTTT.

This clone has just one count. The V call is TRBV7-2, the J call TRBJ2-2; D might be TRBD2 (6 bases). The CDR3 totals 15 residues. Germline values: CDR1 SGHTA, CDR2 FQGNSA. V lost 10 bases, J lost 1 base, and 16 bases lay in between. This CDR3 is CANTGAGRNTGELFF. The CDR3 nucleotides are TGTGCCAACACTGGGGCGGGAAGGAACACCGGGGAGCTGTTTTTT.

CDR3 sequence reads: CASSLDGQGGTEAFF. The CDR3 DNA is TGCGCCAGCAGCTTAGACGGACAGGGAGGTACTGAAGCTTTCTTT. The chain combines TRBV5-1 with TRBJ1-1; TRBD1 agrees at 8 bases. This CDR3 region has 15 residues. Germline values: CDR1 SGHRS, CDR2 YFSETQ. The V segment lost 2 bases and the J segment 5 bases; nucleotides outside the gene matches: 8.

This clone was seen a single time. This chain links TRBV28 with TRBJ2-7; the match to TRBD1 covers 9 bases. The V and J ends lost 5 bases and 3 bases, in that order; junction bases with no gene match: 11. This CDR3 region has 16 residues. Germline V gene sequence: CDR1 MDHEN, CDR2 SYDVKM. Written as DNA, the CDR3 is TGTGCCAGCAGTGGGGGACAGGGCAGTGGCTGCTACGAGCAGTACTTC. It encodes CASSGGQGSGCYEQYF.

The gene calls are TRBV28 and TRBJ2-1; 8 nucleotides align to TRBD1. Germline CDR1 and CDR2: MDHEN and SYDVKM. V lost 4 bases to trimming and J lost 9 bases; unmatched junction nucleotides: 11. The CDR3 runs to 15 residues. The CDR3 DNA sequence: TGTGCCAGCAGTTCGGGACAGGTTGCAAAGAGTGAGCAGTTCTTC. This gives the protein CASSSGQVAKSEQFF.

As concerns this clone: The sample contains more than one DNA sequence encoding this CDR3. The chain employs TRBV7-2 and TRBJ2-7; D is unresolved. This CDR3 is 13 amino acids long. Germline-derived CDR1 and CDR2 are SGHTA and FQGNSA. Trimming cost V 2 bases and J 1 base, with 6 bases left between them. CDR3 DNA sequence: TGTGCCAGCAGCTTATGGCCATCCTACGAGCAGTACTTC. Translation gives CASSLWPSYEQYF.

V and J are TRBV28 and TRBJ2-1, with 9 bases identical to TRBD1. The CDR3 contains 15 residues. The trim removed 5 bases at V and 7 bases at J, leaving 9 bases unmatched. Germline-derived CDR1 and CDR2 are MDHEN and SYDVKM. CDR3 loop: CASSPTGGFSNEQFF. The CDR3 DNA follows: TGTGCCAGCAGTCCGACAGGGGGATTTTCAAATGAGCAGTTCTTC.

The chain links TRBV10-3 to TRBJ2-3; D is ambiguous. CDR1 and CDR2 (germline): ENHRY, SYGVKD. Trimming took 4 bases from V and 5 from J, leaving 7 bases between them. The CDR3 consists of 12 residues. In DNA, the CDR3 is TGTGCCATCAGTGGGAGCCAAGATACGCAGTATTTT. It translates to CAISGSQDTQYF.

The chain links TRBV11-3 to TRBJ2-1, with D perhaps matching TRBD2 (6 bases). The CDR3 runs to 14 residues. From germline, CDR1 is SGHNT and CDR2 YENEEA. Trimming cost V 2 bases and J 8 bases, with 13 bases left between them. The CDR3, as DNA: TGTGCCAGCAGCTTACTCGGGAGTTTCCATGAGCAGTTCTTC. As protein: CASSLLGSFHEQFF.

The chain has TRBV11-2 and TRBJ2-3; D is ambiguous. V was pared by 5 bases and J by 6 bases, with 9 bases between. In germline, CDR1 is SGHAT, CDR2 FQNNGV. This CDR3 is built from 12 residues. The CDR3 bases are TGTGCCAGCAGCCTAACGAGCGATACGCAGTATTTT. It encodes CASSLTSDTQYF.

This rearrangement joins TRBV10-2 to TRBJ2-3, with D unresolved. Trimming stripped 6 bases from V and 2 bases from J, with 24 bases between. In germline, CDR1 is WSHSY, CDR2 SAAADI. This CDR3 has 18 amino acids. The CDR3: CASSTMLHSVVFTDTQYF. The CDR3 DNA sequence: TGCGCCAGCAGCACCATGCTCCACTCTGTGGTTTTCACAGATACGCAGTATTTT.

This clone was recorded a few times. The chain couples TRBV6-5 to TRBJ1-6; tentatively, D is TRBD1 (5 bases). Germline V gene data show CDR1 as MNHEY and CDR2 as SVGAGI. V lost 2 bases to trimming and J lost 6 bases, with 11 bases between them. The CDR3 has 15 amino acids. The CDR3 sequence: CASSYGGIGNSPLHF. The CDR3 DNA sequence: TGTGCCAGCAGTTACGGGGGGATCGGTAATTCACCCCTCCACTTT.

The gene calls are TRBV28 and TRBJ2-7; the D is unclear. In germline, CDR1 is MDHEN, CDR2 SYDVKM. The ends were cut back, 3 bases at V and 5 bases at J, with 20 bases in the middle. CDR3 length: 16 amino acids. This chain's CDR3 is CASSFPRSGRRHEQYF. CDR3 DNA sequence: TGTGCCAGCAGTTTCCCGAGGTCTGGTAGACGACACGAGCAGTACTTC. The whole variable domain, filled in from reference TRBV28 and TRBJ2-7, reads DVKVTQSSRYLVKRTGEKVFLECVQDMDHENMFWYRQDPGLGLRLIYFSYDVKMKEKGDIPEGYSVSREKKERFSLILESASTNQTSMYLCASSFPRSGRRHEQYFGPGTRLTVT.

The V gene is TRBV5-6, the J gene TRBJ2-2, with D tentatively TRBD1 (6 bases). Germline lookup yields CDR1 SGHDT and CDR2 YYEEEE. Trimming took 2 bases from V and 10 from J, leaving 21 bases between them. CDR3 size: 16 residues. CDR3 DNA: TGTGCCAGCAGCTTTTGGGGGCTCAAAATGAAGCCGGAGCTGTTTTTT. Its protein is CASSFWGLKMKPELFF.

The chain combines TRBV30 with TRBJ2-3; a possible D gene is TRBD2 (5 bases). Germline CDR1 is GTSNPN and CDR2 is SVGIG (reference sequence). The CDR3 totals 17 residues. V lost 3 bases, J lost 1 base, and 20 bases lay in between. CDR3: CAWRFPHRRECTDTQYF. DNA of the CDR3: TGTGCCTGGAGATTCCCGCACCGTAGGGAGTGCACAGATACGCAGTATTTT.

This chain joins TRBV7-9 and TRBJ2-7, with 12 bases aligning to TRBD2. The CDR3 covers 18 residues. V gave up 5 bases and J gave up 0 bases; unmatched junction bases: 11. Germline-derived CDR1 and CDR2 are SEHNR and FQNEAQ (reference sequence). The CDR3 here is CASSPSTSGRLYSYEQYF. Here the CDR3 DNA reads TGTGCCAGCAGCCCTTCGACTAGCGGGAGACTGTACTCCTACGAGCAGTACTTC.

This clone was seen a single time. This chain joins TRBV2 and TRBJ2-1; tentatively, D is TRBD2 (6 bases). Germline CDR1 SNHLY, CDR2 FYNNEI. V was shortened by 5 bases and J by 4 bases, with 15 bases between the two germline ends. The length of the CDR3 is 15 residues. CDR3: CASSRNRGKYNEQFF. In DNA form, the CDR3 reads TGTGCCAGCAGTCGGAACCGGGGGAAATACAATGAGCAGTTCTTC.